This T cell receptor (beta chain) was captured in a study of cytomegalovirus exposure and HLA in healthy donors. PCR primers comprised 60 Vbeta and 13 Jbeta primers. The assay was immunoSEQ multiplex PCR, and TCRdb's table has in-frame clones only and misses some. Among approximately 91,000 clones listed, around 86% were seen once. The CDR3 contains 14 residues. In germline, CDR1 is SGHRS, CDR2 YFSETQ. V was shortened by 2 bases and J by 7 bases, with 13 bases between the two germline ends. This rearrangement joins TRBV5-1 to TRBJ2-1; the D gene is possibly TRBD2 (6 bases). Sequences were obtained from PBMCs. The clonotype comes from a young man in good health and CMV-seropositive. CDR3 DNA sequence: TGCGCCAGCAGCTTTGGAGGGCCTACAAATGAGCAGTTCTTC. Residues: CASSFGGPTNEQFF.